This T cell receptor beta chain is from a study of glioma-infiltrating T cells after dendritic cell vaccination. Germline loops: CDR1 LNHDA, CDR2 SQIVND (reference sequence). Trimming stripped 2 bases from V and 8 bases from J, with 18 bases between. The CDR3 runs 15 residues. Study results and limitations: Estimated pretreatment TIL content predicted outcome after dendritic cell vaccination.

In regard to this clone: Its target is not known.

Up to 2 ug genomic DNA was used for TCRB CDR3 amplification. Sequenced by immunoSEQ multiplex PCR; TCRdb stores in-frame clones only, minus some. The sample has under 130,000 clones, 85% to 90% seen once; the top ten hold 2.7%. Documented time point: after dendritic cell vaccination, including at tumor progression/relapse. Blood PBMC samples: pre-vaccination, two weeks post third vaccination, and at tumor progression. The clonotype was recovered from a human donor with glioblastoma. The chain carries TRBV19 and TRBJ1-2; D is possibly TRBD1 (6 bases). The sequenced sample was blood, obtained after dendritic cell vaccination. The CDR3 protein is CASSISGQSVWGYTF. CDR3 sequence (DNA): TGTGCCAGTAGTATAAGCGGACAGAGCGTCTGGGGCTACACCTTC.